This T cell receptor (beta chain) was recorded in a study of blood T cell repertoires in COVID-19. Original methodology: Amplification with reference gene primers provided the estimates of nucleated cell counts. TCRdb's table, derived via immunoSEQ multiplex PCR, lists solely in-frame clones and lacks some. V and J calls and clone size come straight from that table; D and trimming were deduced from the DNA. Among over 45,000 clones, over 75% were seen once, and the ten largest hold under 8.5%. Sequencing was carried out using peripheral blood. The clonotype was recovered from a man between 45 and 60 years old with active COVID-19.

CDR3 nucleotide sequence: TGCAGCGCCCTAGCGGGAGGGTACGAGCAGTACTTC. Its translation is CSALAGGYEQYF. The chain is built from TRBV29-1 and TRBJ2-7, with 12 nucleotides matching TRBD2. The CDR3 runs 12 residues. Germline CDR1 and CDR2: SQVTM and ANQGSEA. The J segment lost 4 bases and the V segment lost 7 bases, leaving 2 bases of the junction unmatched.